The source of this TCR beta chain is a study of shared clonotypes between healthy human individuals. Study as a whole: CD4 naive and memory got three plates each, CD8 naive two, CD8 memory one. Study-wide results and caveats: Sampling was confined to blood; repertoires within tissues likely differ. Among non-shared clonotypes, generation probabilities were lower than among those shared by all four donors.

The V gene's germline CDR1 is LGHNA and CDR2 YSLEER. This CDR3 is built from 16 residues. V was pared by 0 bases and J by 4 bases, with 7 bases of the junction left unmatched. Turning to this clone: Its antigen is unidentified.

CD4+ cells underwent separation, giving CD45RA+ naive and CD45RA-negative memory subsets. The method was immunoSEQ multiplex PCR; TCRdb's version includes in-frame clones alone and lacks a portion of them. In the table there are 2 million to 3 million clones, approximately 94% of which are singletons. The sequenced sample consisted of naive CD4+ T cells sorted from blood. Subset of the sample: CD45RA+ positively selected. The receptor's source is a man between 18 and 29 years old in good health. This chain joins TRBV4-3 and TRBJ2-5; 8 nucleotides match TRBD1. The CDR3, as DNA: TGCGCCAGCAGCCAAGATGGGGCAGGGGGCGCAGAGACCCAGTACTTC. Protein sequence: CASSQDGAGGAETQYF.